These 28 T cell receptor beta chains were all obtained from the same sample, sequenced in a study of OX40 agonist ivuxolimab in advanced cancers. Sequencing used immunoSEQ multiplex PCR; TCRdb keeps in-frame clones, though not all of them. In the table there are fewer than 12,000 clones, 60% to 85% of which are singletons. This material consisted of CD4+ or CD8+ T cells sorted from blood, taken in a trial of the OX40 agonist ivuxolimab. These receptors all come from an adult with an advanced solid tumor such as melanoma, head and neck, liver or kidney cancer.

The gene calls are TRBV4-1 and TRBJ2-3, with D possibly matching TRBD2 (6 bases). This CDR3 contains 16 residues. Germline assignment: CDR1 MGHRA and CDR2 YSYEKL. Deletions cut 4 bases from V and 1 base from J, with 15 bases between. The CDR3 DNA is TGCGCCAGCAGCCTGTTGCGGGGTGAAGGCACAGATACGCAGTATTTT. Amino acids: CASSLLRGEGTDTQYF.

The rearrangement joins TRBV7-2 to TRBJ2-1, with 12 bases identical to TRBD2. CDR3 length: 17 amino acids. After removal of 3 bases from V and 6 bases from J, the junction contained 9 bases not matched to a gene. CDR1 and CDR2 from the germline V gene are SGHTA and FQGNSA. The CDR3 sequence is CASSLVLLAGGLNEQFF. In DNA, the CDR3 is TGTGCCAGCAGCTTGGTCCTACTAGCGGGAGGCCTCAATGAGCAGTTCTTC.

This clone was counted between two and nine times. The rearrangement links TRBV7-4 to TRBJ1-1; D might be TRBD1 (5 bases). Trimming pared 1 base from V and 0 bases from J, leaving 21 bases between. Germline lookup yields CDR1 SGHVT and CDR2 SQSDAQ. The CDR3 spans 19 residues. CDR3 amino acids: CASSLDRFSISVLNTEAFF. The CDR3 nucleotides read TGTGCCAGCAGCTTAGACAGGTTCTCAATTTCTGTGCTGAACACTGAAGCTTTCTTT.

The rearrangement joins TRBV11-3 to TRBJ2-4; D possibly uses TRBD1 or TRBD2 (6 bases each). Germline loops: CDR1 SGHNT, CDR2 YENEEA. Trimming shortened V by 0 bases and J by 3 bases, and 15 bases separated the two germline ends. This CDR3 contains 17 residues. DNA for the CDR3: TGTGCCAGCAGCTTAGATCCCCCCAGGGGAGGCAAAAACATTCAGTACTTC. This translates into CASSLDPPRGGKNIQYF.

The rearrangement links TRBV5-3 to TRBJ2-1, with 10 bases aligning to TRBD2. TRBV5-3 is treated as an ORF (open reading frame) with a function not yet certain. There are 15 residues in the CDR3. V shed 3 bases, J shed 7 bases, and the junction held 7 bases outside the gene matches. The CDR3 is CARSYSGRARNEQFF. The DNA of the CDR3 is TGTGCCAGAAGCTACAGCGGGAGGGCTAGGAATGAGCAGTTCTTC.

This clone appeared once. The V and J genes are TRBV7-9 and TRBJ2-3; D gene unclear. The length of the CDR3 is 11 residues. Germline CDR1 and CDR2: SEHNR and FQNEAQ (reference sequence). V lost 4 bases and J lost 2, with 1 base in between. CDR3 coding DNA: TGTGCCAGCAGCTCCACAGATACGCAGTATTTT. Translated, it gives CASSSTDTQYF.

This clone was detected only a few times. This rearrangement joins TRBV27 to TRBJ2-5; no firm D call. The V end was cut by 2 bases, the J end by 0 bases, with 4 bases between. The CDR3 runs to 13 residues. CDR1 and CDR2 from the germline V gene are MNHEY and SMNVEV (reference sequence). CDR3 DNA sequence: TGTGCCAGCAGTTTAGGGTACCAAGAGACCCAGTACTTC. This sequence encodes CASSLGYQETQYF.

CDR3 sequence (DNA): TGTGCCAGCAGCTTGGGAGGGGGGGCGGCTGAAGCTTTCTTT. Translation gives CASSLGGGAAEAFF. The chain recombines TRBV7-2 with TRBJ1-1; possibly TRBD1 for D (6 bases). Germline CDR1 is SGHTA and CDR2 is FQGNSA. Trimming removed 3 bases at V and 6 bases at J, with 14 bases between. The CDR3 spans 14 residues.

The chain has TRBV5-1 and TRBJ2-7, with D possibly TRBD1 on 6 matching bases. In germline, CDR1 is SGHRS, CDR2 YFSETQ. V lost 6 bases and J lost 2, with 12 bases in between. The CDR3 sequence is 13 residues long. The CDR3 loop is CASTSTGTYEQYF. The CDR3 DNA follows: TGCGCCAGCACCTCGACAGGTACCTACGAGCAGTACTTC.

This chain uses TRBV6-6 with TRBJ2-5, with a tentative D call TRBD1 (6 bases). The end of the DNA is better explained by TRBJ2-7, so the J call may be wrong. The CDR3 spans 14 residues. CDR1 is MNHNY and CDR2 is SVGAGI in the germline V gene (reference sequence). CDR3 amino acids: CASSYRRGRYEQYF. The CDR3 nucleotides are TGTGCCAGCAGTTACCGCAGGGGAAGGTACGAGCAGTACTTC.

The chain employs TRBV6-4 and TRBJ2-3, with 11 bases identical to TRBD2. The germline V gene encodes CDR1 MRHNA and CDR2 SNTAGT. The J segment lost 2 bases and the V segment lost 0 bases, leaving 1 base of the junction unmatched. This CDR3 region has 16 residues. CDR3 loop: CASSDSTSGVTDTQYF. Here the CDR3 DNA reads TGTGCCAGCAGTGACTCGACTAGCGGGGTCACAGATACGCAGTATTTT.

The V and J genes are TRBV6-5 and TRBJ2-7, with D possibly called TRBD1 or TRBD2 (5 bases each). Germline CDR1 reads MNHEY; CDR2 reads SVGAGI. This CDR3 is built from 13 residues. The germline V and J ends were trimmed by 0 bases and 4 bases, with 7 bases remaining between them. Written as DNA, the CDR3 is TGTGCCAGCAGTTACTCGGGACCGTACGAGCAGTACTTC. It encodes CASSYSGPYEQYF.

The chain is built from TRBV7-9 and TRBJ1-2; D perhaps matches TRBD1 (5 bases). Germline V gives CDR1 SEHNR, CDR2 FQNEAQ (reference sequence). V was shortened by 4 bases and J by 4 bases, with 13 bases between the two germline ends. This CDR3 has 14 residues. DNA of the CDR3: TGTGCCAGCAGCTCCCTTCGGGGGGGCTATGGCTACACCTTC. The encoded protein is CASSSLRGGYGYTF.

The rearrangement links TRBV5-6 to TRBJ2-7; D is possibly TRBD1 (5 bases). CDR1 is SGHDT, CDR2 YYEEEE, per germline. This CDR3 is 14 amino acids long. Trimming pared 3 bases from V and 0 bases from J, leaving 10 bases between. Here the CDR3 DNA reads TGTGCCAGCAGCTGGGGCGGTAGCTCCTACGAGCAGTACTTC. It yields the protein CASSWGGSSYEQYF.

This rearrangement joins TRBV28 to TRBJ2-1, with 9 bases fitting TRBD1. Germline CDR1 is MDHEN and CDR2 is SYDVKM. The V gene end was trimmed by 6 bases and the J gene end by 15 bases; junction bases not matched to a gene: 12. The CDR3 runs to 13 residues. CDR3 sequence (DNA): TGTGCCAGCAGACACGGGACAGGGTTGCTCGCGTTCTTC. It encodes CASRHGTGLLAFF.

J is TRBJ1-5 and V is TRBV15, with TRBD1 matching over 7 bases. V lost 0 bases and J lost 7; bases outside the gene matches: 6. The CDR3 runs 15 residues. Germline V gene lookup returns CDR1 LNHNV and CDR2 YYDKDF (reference sequence). CDR3 protein: CATSRERGLGQPQHF. DNA of the CDR3: TGTGCCACCAGCAGAGAGAGGGGGCTCGGGCAGCCCCAGCATTTT.

The V call is TRBV2, the J call TRBJ1-3; D not resolved. There are 17 residues in the CDR3. Germline V lookup: CDR1 SNHLY, CDR2 FYNNEI. V lost 3 bases and J 0 bases, leaving 15 bases between the germline ends. This CDR3 is CASSDRETYSSGNTIYF. In DNA, the CDR3 is TGTGCCAGCAGTGATCGGGAGACATACAGCTCTGGAAACACCATATATTTT. The whole variable domain, remainder taken from reference TRBV2 and TRBJ1-3, is EPEVTQTPSHQVTQMGQEVILRCVPISNHLYFYWYRQILGQKVEFLVSFYNNEISEKSEIFDDQFSVERPDGSNFTLKIRSTKLEDSAMYFCASSDRETYSSGNTIYFGEGSWLTVV.

The genes are TRBV27 and TRBJ2-1; 9 bases map to TRBD2. This CDR3 has 14 amino acids. The germline CDR1 and CDR2 sequences are MNHEY and SMNVEV (reference sequence). The V gene end was trimmed by 5 bases and the J gene end by 10 bases; junction bases not matched to a gene: 9. The CDR3 nucleotides read TGTGCCAGCAGTCCTCCCCACACTAGCGGGGAGCAGTTCTTC. Encoded protein: CASSPPHTSGEQFF.

The chain is built from TRBV5-1 and TRBJ2-5, with D maybe TRBD1 (6 bases). Germline V lookup: CDR1 SGHRS, CDR2 YFSETQ. This CDR3 spans 18 amino acids. Trimming took 3 bases from V and 0 from J, leaving 21 bases between them. The CDR3 DNA sequence: TGCGCCAGCAGCTCCCAGGGGTTGCGCAAGCTCTACCAAGAGACCCAGTACTTC. Amino acid sequence: CASSSQGLRKLYQETQYF.

This clone has a handful of counts. The chain carries TRBV18 and TRBJ2-7, with D maybe TRBD1 (6 bases). The germline V gene encodes CDR1 KGHSH and CDR2 LQKENI. The CDR3 extends over 15 amino acids. V dropped 1 base and J dropped 1 base, with 11 bases sitting between them. The CDR3 sequence is CASSPLQGLSYEQYF. In DNA, the CDR3 is TGTGCCAGCTCACCACTTCAGGGGCTTTCCTACGAGCAGTACTTC.

The chain links TRBV7-8 to TRBJ1-2; D not certain. The CDR3 totals 15 residues. CDR1 and CDR2 (germline): SGHVS, FQNEAQ. Trimming shortened V by 0 bases and J by 4 bases, and 12 bases separated the two germline ends. The CDR3 region is CASSLALDGTYGYTF. In DNA, the CDR3 is TGTGCCAGCAGCTTAGCGCTCGACGGAACCTATGGCTACACCTTC.

A few counts support this clone. V and J are TRBV7-9 and TRBJ2-7; tentatively, D is TRBD1 (5 bases). This CDR3 has 15 amino acids. V was clipped by 7 bases and J by 2 bases, with 18 bases between them. Germline V gene sequence: CDR1 SEHNR, CDR2 FQNEAQ (reference sequence). CDR3 amino acids: CASTSPLGPAYEQYF. Here the CDR3 DNA reads TGTGCCAGCACCTCCCCATTGGGGCCCGCCTACGAGCAGTACTTC.

CDR3 sequence (DNA): TGTGCCAGCAGCTTAGGGGGCCGGGGAGGGAATGAAAAACTGTTTTTT. Protein: CASSLGGRGGNEKLFF. V is TRBV7-2 and J is TRBJ1-4; maybe TRBD1 (5 bases). Per the germline V gene, CDR1 is SGHTA and CDR2 is FQGNSA. Trimming pared 1 base from V and 5 bases from J, leaving 14 bases between. CDR3 length equals 16 residues.

The rearrangement uses TRBV2 and TRBJ1-1; 7 bases are shared with TRBD1. The V gene's germline CDR1 is SNHLY and CDR2 FYNNEI. The CDR3 is 11 residues long. Unmatched junction bases numbered 2, after V lost 7 bases and J lost 6 bases. The CDR3 region is CASNRGPEAFF. The CDR3 DNA is TGTGCCAGCAACAGGGGACCTGAAGCTTTCTTT.

The J gene is TRBJ2-7, the V gene TRBV6-1; 13 bases agree with TRBD2. Trimming at V came to 5 bases and at J to 9 bases, leaving 10 bases not matched to a gene. The CDR3 runs 15 residues. CDR1 and CDR2 (germline): MNHNS, SASEGT. The DNA of the CDR3 is TGTGCCAGCAGTTCACTGACTAGCGGGGGGCTCGGGCAGTACTTC. Its translation: CASSSLTSGGLGQYF.

The rearrangement links TRBV27 to TRBJ1-1; the match to TRBD1 covers 7 bases. The V gene's germline CDR1 is MNHEY and CDR2 SMNVEV (reference sequence). J was trimmed by 6 bases and V by 6 bases; bases with no gene match: 10. The CDR3 consists of 14 residues. CDR3 sequence: CASRLETGSPEAFF. CDR3 in DNA: TGTGCCAGCAGACTAGAGACAGGGAGCCCTGAAGCTTTCTTT.

The count of this clone is one. This chain connects TRBV19 to TRBJ2-1; no reliable D call. This CDR3 is 13 amino acids long. V lost 6 bases to trimming and J lost 2 bases, with 8 bases between them. CDR1 LNHDA and CDR2 SQIVND come from the germline V gene (reference sequence). The CDR3 spells CASRVGTYNEQFF. CDR3 sequence (DNA): TGTGCCAGTAGGGTGGGAACCTACAATGAGCAGTTCTTC.

The chain links TRBV19 to TRBJ2-7; 10 bases fit TRBD2. CDR3 length: 13 residues. Trimming at V came to 7 bases and at J to 3 bases, leaving 3 bases not matched to a gene. From germline, CDR1 is LNHDA and CDR2 SQIVND (reference sequence). CDR3 coding DNA: TGTGCCAGTACGCCTAGCGGGAGCTACGAGCAGTACTTC. Protein sequence: CASTPSGSYEQYF.